The present T cell receptor beta chain was sequenced within a study of shared clonotypes between healthy human individuals (dated by TCRdb to between 2020 and 2021). Regarding the complete study: The cohort comprised a couple of women and a few men aged 18 to 49 years. Between about 0.94 and 8.9 billion PBMCs per donor were obtained by leukapheresis. To increase sequencing depth and limit assay-specific biases, different laboratories used diverse techniques to prepare libraries and sequence TCR repertoires. To estimate repertoire size and how much clonotypes are shared between individuals, the study performed deep sequencing of blood TCR repertoires from a few healthy adults. For each donor, CD4 naive and CD4 memory were each run on three plates, CD8 naive on two plates, and CD8 memory on one plate. The paper's findings and limits, for the study overall: Clonotypes shared by all four sorted-subset donors showed higher generation probabilities than non-shared clonotypes. Only blood was sampled, and tissue TCR repertoires likely differ from those in blood. Pairwise subsampling led to the expectation that sequencing depth would affect the degree of clonotype sharing among donors. Sharing across a few donors was observed for about 4.8% of naive CD4, 3.5% of naive CD8, 2.3% of memory CD4, and roughly 0.4% of memory CD8 clonotypes. Naive subsets generally had larger estimated clonotype richness than memory subsets. Rarefaction of sorted-subset datasets indicated incomplete sequencing despite the large sequencing depth. The genetic and exposure-history diversity represented was limited by the small number of donors.

CD8 naive samples were obtained by positive selection for CCR7 among CD45RO-negative cells, yielding a CD45RA+CCR7+ population from which TemRA cells were excluded. Healthy HIV-negative adults with no recently reported acute infections or vaccinations were included as donors. Every donor was a Caucasian adult living in Nashville, Tennessee, USA. After blood collection by leukapheresis, PBMCs were isolated using Ficoll-Histopaque density gradient centrifugation and then cryopreserved in the vapor phase of liquid nitrogen. Analytical flow cytometry was used to check the purity and quantity of each magnetically sorted T cell population. Genomic DNA was isolated from every sorted fraction and measured by UV absorbance on a Nanodrop 2000c. CDR1 and CDR2 (LGHNA, YSLEER) derive from the germline V gene. From the cysteine through the phenylalanine, the CDR3 covers 16 amino acids. Of the read, only the CDR3 DNA is kept; its 48 bases are in frame from base 1. Germline trimming amounts to 0 bases on V and 3 bases on J, with 8 as the count of junction bases outside the gene matches.

Using the deep immunoSEQ assay, TCR CDR3 regions were amplified from genomic DNA by multiplex PCR. Extracted genomic DNA from each cell subset was distributed evenly across all wells of several immunoSEQ 96-well plates, and each plate was treated as a replicate. For sorted subsets, approximately 190 ng of genomic DNA, equivalent to about 30,000 T cell genomes, went into each replicate PCR. Purified libraries were measured with a Qubit 3.0 fluorometer, size-checked on a Bioanalyzer 2100, and measured again with the KAPA Library Quantification kit. Each immunoSEQ 96-well plate was sequenced on its own single-read 150-cycle Illumina NextSeq 550 flow cell. The authors processed their data as follows. Because the immunoSEQ output included only junctional sequences and no quality scores, the filtering could not be the same as the filtering used for full-length reads. Sequences were annotated with PyIR, a Python wrapper for IgBLAST v1.9, using IMGT germline references to assign V/J genes and CDR3. Reads were filtered out if the reads had weak V/J assignments (E-value above 1e-6), no CDR3, stop codons, out-of-frame junctions, or ambiguous translated residues. V3J clonotypes were defined as sequences sharing the same inferred V gene, J gene, and CDR3 amino acid sequence. The percentage overlap between two repertoires was calculated by dividing the number of shared unique clonotypes by the size of the smaller repertoire. Three approaches were used to assess repertoire richness: RTK rarefaction, the Chao1 estimator, and Recon v2.1 estimates of unobserved clonotypes. OLGA was used to compute generation probabilities for all TCRbeta clonotypes that the gDNA method yielded from four donors. TCRdb re-hosts the immuneACCESS table, in-frame sequences only. Its copies lack some clones; in the studies checked, an unresolved V gene accounts for under half of them, and the cause for the rest is not known. V, J and clone size were drawn from that table, and D and trimming were deduced from the DNA. Across this sample there are about 680,000 clones, with 92% seen only once. Jointly, the top ten make up 24% of the sample.

As regards this clone: This clone's antigen is unknown. Base qualities were left out, and no much larger clone turns up one base away.

The sample consisted of naive CD8+ T cells sorted from blood. The cell subset or site label here, explained by the study, means: CD45RA+CCR7+. The rearranged segments are TRBV4-3 and TRBJ2-7; 7 bases in the middle match TRBD1. The receptor was derived from a man aged 25 to 40 in good health. The CDR3 sequence is CASSQESQGPYYEQYF. The nucleotides read TGCGCCAGCAGCCAAGAGTCACAGGGGCCCTACTACGAGCAGTACTTC.